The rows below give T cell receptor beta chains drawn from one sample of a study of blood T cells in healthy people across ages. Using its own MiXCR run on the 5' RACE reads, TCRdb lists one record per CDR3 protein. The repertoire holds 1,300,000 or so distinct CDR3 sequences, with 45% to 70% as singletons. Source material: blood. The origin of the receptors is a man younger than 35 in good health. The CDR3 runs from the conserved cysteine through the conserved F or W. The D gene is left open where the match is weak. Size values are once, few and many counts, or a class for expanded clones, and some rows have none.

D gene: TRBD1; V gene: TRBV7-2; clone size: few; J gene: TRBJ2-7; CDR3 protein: CASSLVRQGTDEQYF; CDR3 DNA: TGTGCCAGCAGCTTAGTGAGACAGGGAACTGACGAGCAGTACTTC
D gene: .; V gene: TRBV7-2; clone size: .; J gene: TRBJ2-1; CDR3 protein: CASSLGIQETQFF; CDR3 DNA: TGTGCCAGCAGCTTAGGGATACAAGAGACCCAGTTCTTC
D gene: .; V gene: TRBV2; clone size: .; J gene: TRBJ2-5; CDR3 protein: CASSDVGHLSETQYF; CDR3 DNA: TGTGCCAGCAGTGATGTGGGACACTTGTCGGAGACCCAGTACTTC
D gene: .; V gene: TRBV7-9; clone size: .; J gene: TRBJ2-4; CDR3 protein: CASSLEMYLAKNIQYF; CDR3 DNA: TGTGCCAGCAGCTTAGAGATGTATCTAGCCAAAAACATTCAGTACTTC
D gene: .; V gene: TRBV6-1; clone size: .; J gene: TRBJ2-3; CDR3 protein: CASSAGANPYTQYF; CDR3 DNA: TGTGCCAGCAGTGCGGGGGCTAACCCGTATACGCAGTATTTT
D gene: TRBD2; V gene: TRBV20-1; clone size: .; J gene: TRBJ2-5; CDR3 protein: CSASVAGGPETQYF; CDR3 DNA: TGCAGTGCTAGTGTAGCGGGGGGGCCTGAGACCCAGTACTTC
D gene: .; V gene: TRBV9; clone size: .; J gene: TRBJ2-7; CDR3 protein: CASSVARSPGSGYEQYF; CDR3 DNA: TGTGCCAGCAGCGTAGCTAGGTCTCCAGGGTCCGGCTACGAGCAGTACTTC
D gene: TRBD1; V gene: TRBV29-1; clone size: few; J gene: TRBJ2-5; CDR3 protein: CSSYRDRQETQYF; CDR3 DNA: TGCAGCTCATACCGGGACAGGCAAGAGACCCAGTACTTC
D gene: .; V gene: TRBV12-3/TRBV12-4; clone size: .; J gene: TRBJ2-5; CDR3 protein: CASSLAFIPESETQYF; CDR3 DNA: TGTGCCAGCAGTTTAGCGTTTATTCCAGAATCAGAGACCCAGTACTTC
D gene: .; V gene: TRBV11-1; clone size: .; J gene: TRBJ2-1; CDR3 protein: CASSTQDRRGGEQFF; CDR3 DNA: TGTGCCAGCAGCACCCAGGACCGCCGCGGAGGTGAGCAGTTCTTC
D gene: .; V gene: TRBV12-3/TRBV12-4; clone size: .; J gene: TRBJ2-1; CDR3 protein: CASSLTNYYNEQFF; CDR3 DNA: TGTGCCAGCAGCCTCACAAACTACTACAATGAGCAGTTCTTC
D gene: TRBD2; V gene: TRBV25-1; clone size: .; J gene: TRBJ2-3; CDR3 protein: CASSEPGGLVASDTQYF; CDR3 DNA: TGTGCCAGCAGTGAACCCGGAGGACTAGTTGCATCAGATACGCAGTATTTT
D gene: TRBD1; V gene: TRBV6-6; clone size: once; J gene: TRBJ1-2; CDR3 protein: CASLFGQELYGYTF; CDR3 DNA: TGTGCCAGTCTCTTTGGACAGGAACTATATGGCTACACCTTC
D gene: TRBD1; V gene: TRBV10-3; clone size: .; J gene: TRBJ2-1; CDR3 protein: CATEGQDNPIRDDNEQFF; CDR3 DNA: TGTGCCACTGAGGGACAGGATAATCCTATTAGGGATGACAATGAGCAGTTCTTC
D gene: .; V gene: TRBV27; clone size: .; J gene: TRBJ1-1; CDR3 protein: CASSLMGQGLNTEAFF; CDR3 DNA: TGTGCCAGCAGTCTTATGGGGCAGGGTTTGAACACTGAAGCTTTCTTT
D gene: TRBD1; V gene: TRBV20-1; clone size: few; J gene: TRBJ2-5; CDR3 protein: CSARLTGTGGETQYF; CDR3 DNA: TGCAGTGCTAGACTTACCGGGACAGGGGGAGAGACCCAGTACTTC
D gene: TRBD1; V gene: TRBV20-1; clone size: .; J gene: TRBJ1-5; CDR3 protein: CSAPGQGNQPQHF; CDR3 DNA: TGCAGTGCCCCCGGACAGGGTAATCAGCCCCAGCATTTT
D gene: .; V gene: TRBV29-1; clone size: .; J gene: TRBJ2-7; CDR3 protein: CSVTHSSYEQYF; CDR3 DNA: TGCAGCGTGACTCACAGCTCCTACGAGCAGTACTTC
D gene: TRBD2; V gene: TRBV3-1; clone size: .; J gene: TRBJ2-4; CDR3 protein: CSSSQDGRGENIQYF; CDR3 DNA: TGTTCCAGCAGCCAAGACGGGCGGGGGGAAAACATTCAGTACTTC
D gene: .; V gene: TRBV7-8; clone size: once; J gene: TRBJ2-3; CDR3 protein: CASSSPGDTDAQYF; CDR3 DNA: TGTGCCAGCAGCTCCCCCGGGGACACAGATGCGCAGTATTTT
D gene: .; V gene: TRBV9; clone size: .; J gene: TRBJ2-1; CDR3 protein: CASSVAGAGGSYNEQFF; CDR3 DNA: TGTGCCAGCAGCGTAGCTGGGGCGGGTGGCTCCTACAATGAGCAGTTCTTC
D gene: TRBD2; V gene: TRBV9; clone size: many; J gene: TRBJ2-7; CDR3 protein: CASSVGTSGEPYEQYF; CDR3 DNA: TGTGCCAGCAGCGTAGGGACTAGCGGGGAGCCCTACGAGCAGTACTTC
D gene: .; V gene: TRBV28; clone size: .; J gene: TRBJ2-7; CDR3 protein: CASSHKALGGEQYF; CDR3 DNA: TGTGCCAGCAGTCACAAAGCCTTAGGGGGCGAGCAGTACTTC
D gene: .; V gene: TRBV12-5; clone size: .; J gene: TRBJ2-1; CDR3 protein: CASVPRGAENNEQFF; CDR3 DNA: TGTGCTAGTGTCCCTCGGGGAGCGGAAAACAATGAGCAGTTCTTC